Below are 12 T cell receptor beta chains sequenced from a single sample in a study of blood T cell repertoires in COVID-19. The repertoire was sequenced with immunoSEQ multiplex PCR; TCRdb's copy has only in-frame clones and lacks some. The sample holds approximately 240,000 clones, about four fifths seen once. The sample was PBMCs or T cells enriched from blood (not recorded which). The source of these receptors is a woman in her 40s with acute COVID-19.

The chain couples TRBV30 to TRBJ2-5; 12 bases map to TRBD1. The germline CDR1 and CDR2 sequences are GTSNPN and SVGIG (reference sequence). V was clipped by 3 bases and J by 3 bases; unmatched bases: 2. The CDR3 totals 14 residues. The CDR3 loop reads CAWSGTGGEETQYF. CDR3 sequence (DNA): TGTGCCTGGAGCGGGACAGGGGGCGAAGAGACCCAGTACTTC. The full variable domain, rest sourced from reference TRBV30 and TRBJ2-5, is SQTIHQWPATLVQPVGSPLSLECTVEGTSNPNLYWYRQAAGRGLQLLFYSVGIGQISSEVPQNLSASRPQDRQFILSSKKLLLSDSGFYLCAWSGTGGEETQYFGPGTRLLVL.

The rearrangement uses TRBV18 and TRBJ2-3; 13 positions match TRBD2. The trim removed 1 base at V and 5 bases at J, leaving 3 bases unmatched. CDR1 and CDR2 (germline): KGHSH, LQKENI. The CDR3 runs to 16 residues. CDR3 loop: CASSPQLAGGKDTQYF. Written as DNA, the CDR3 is TGTGCCAGCTCACCACAACTAGCGGGAGGGAAAGATACGCAGTATTTT.

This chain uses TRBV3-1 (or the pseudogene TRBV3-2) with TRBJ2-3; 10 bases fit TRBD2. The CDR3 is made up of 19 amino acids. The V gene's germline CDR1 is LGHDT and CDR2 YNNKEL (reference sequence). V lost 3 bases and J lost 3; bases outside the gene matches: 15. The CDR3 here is CASSHHLEASGSITDTQYF. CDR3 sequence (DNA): TGTGCCAGCAGCCACCACCTCGAGGCTAGCGGGAGTATAACAGATACGCAGTATTTT.

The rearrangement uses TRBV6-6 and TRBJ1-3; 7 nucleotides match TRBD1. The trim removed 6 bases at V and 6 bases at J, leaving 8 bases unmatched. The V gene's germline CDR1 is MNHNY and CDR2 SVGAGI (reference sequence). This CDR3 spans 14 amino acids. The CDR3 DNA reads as TGTGCCAGCAGGGTCCGGGACAGCGCAAACACCATATATTTT. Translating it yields CASRVRDSANTIYF.

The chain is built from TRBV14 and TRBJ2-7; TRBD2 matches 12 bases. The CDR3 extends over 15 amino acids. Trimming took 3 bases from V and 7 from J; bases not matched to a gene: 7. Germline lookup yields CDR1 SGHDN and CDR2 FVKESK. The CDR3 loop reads CASSHRLAGVREQYF. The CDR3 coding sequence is TGTGCCAGCAGCCACCGACTAGCGGGGGTACGGGAGCAGTACTTC.

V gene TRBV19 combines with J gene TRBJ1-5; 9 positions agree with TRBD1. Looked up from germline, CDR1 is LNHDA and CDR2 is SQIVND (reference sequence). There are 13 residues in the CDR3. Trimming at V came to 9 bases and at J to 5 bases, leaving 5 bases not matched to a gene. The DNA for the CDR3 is TGTGCCAGCTGGGACAGGGCGGATCAGCCCCAGCATTTT. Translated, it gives CASWDRADQPQHF.

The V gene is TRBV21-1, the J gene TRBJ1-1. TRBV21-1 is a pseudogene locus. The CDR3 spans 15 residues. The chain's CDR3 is CASSALDLVNTEAFF. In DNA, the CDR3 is TGTGCCAGCAGCGCTTTAGACTTGGTGAACACTGAAGCTTTCTTT.

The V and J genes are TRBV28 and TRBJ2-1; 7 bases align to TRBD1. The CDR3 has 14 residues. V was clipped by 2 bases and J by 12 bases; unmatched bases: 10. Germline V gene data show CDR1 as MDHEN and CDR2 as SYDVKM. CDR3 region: CASSLPRDSQTQFF. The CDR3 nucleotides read TGTGCCAGCAGTTTACCCCGGGACAGCCAAACGCAGTTCTTC.

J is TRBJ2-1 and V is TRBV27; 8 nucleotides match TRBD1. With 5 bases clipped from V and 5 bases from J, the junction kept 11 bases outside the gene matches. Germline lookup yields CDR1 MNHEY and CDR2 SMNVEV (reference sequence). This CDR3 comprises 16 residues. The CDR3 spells CASSPSTGAGNNEQFF. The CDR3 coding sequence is TGTGCCAGCAGTCCGTCGACAGGGGCGGGGAACAATGAGCAGTTCTTC.

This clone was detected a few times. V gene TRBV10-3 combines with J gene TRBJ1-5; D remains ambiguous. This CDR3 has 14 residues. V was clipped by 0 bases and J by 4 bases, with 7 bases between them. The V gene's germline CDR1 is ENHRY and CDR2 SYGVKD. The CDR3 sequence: CAISESAQNQPQHF. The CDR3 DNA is TGTGCCATCAGTGAGTCGGCCCAGAATCAGCCCCAGCATTTT.

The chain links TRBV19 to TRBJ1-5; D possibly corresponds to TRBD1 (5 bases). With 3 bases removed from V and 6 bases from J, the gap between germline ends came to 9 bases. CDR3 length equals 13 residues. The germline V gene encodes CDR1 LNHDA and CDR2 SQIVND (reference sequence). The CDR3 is CASSIGGGQPQHF. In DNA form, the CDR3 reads TGTGCCAGTAGTATCGGGGGAGGTCAGCCCCAGCATTTT.

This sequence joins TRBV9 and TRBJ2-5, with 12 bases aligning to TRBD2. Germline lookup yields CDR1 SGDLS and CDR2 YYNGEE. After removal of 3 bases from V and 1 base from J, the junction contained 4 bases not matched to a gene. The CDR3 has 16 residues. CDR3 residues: CASSGGLAGIQETQYF. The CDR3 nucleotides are TGTGCCAGCAGCGGTGGACTAGCGGGGATCCAAGAGACCCAGTACTTC.